A selection of T cell receptor beta chains follows, all from one sample in a study of cytomegalovirus exposure and HLA in healthy donors. Here immunoSEQ multiplex PCR was the method, and the copy in TCRdb shows in-frame clones only, minus some. In the table there are about 99,000 clones, 70% to 85% of which are singletons. Material for sequencing was PBMCs. These receptors were collected from a woman under 30 in good health and CMV-seropositive. CDR3s leave out the opening cysteine and the closing phenylalanine or tryptophan. Rows may omit the clone size; those that give it use once, few, many or a size class.

. TRBV4-1 ASSHPGTSGRTDTQY
. TRBV2 ASSEASAGTRAF
few TRBV5-1 ASSMSGREPYNEQF
. TRBV15 ATRRSGTETQY
. TRBV30 AWSAGLAGDNEQF
. TRBV4-2 ASSQDRLTSGNTIY
. TRBV7-6 ASSPRTSQLTDTQY
. TRBV5-6 ASSFPTGSIYEQF
. TRBV28 ASSYGGAHNEKLF
. TRBV7-9 ASSLERRDIHEQY
few TRBV9 ASSETGQGYT
once TRBV9 ASSVSSAGADTQY
once TRBV2 ASSMDRTFDGYT
few TRBV19 ASSIGTLAGDNEQF
. TRBV11-2 ASREPGTGRGNEQF
. TRBV9 ASSVETGLLYGYT
. TRBV7-7 ASSLAMGAPRDRSYEQY
. TRBV6-5 ASSYTPDRGNSPLH
. TRBV14 ASSQGDSLSYNEQF
. TRBV5-1 ASSPSGTADTQY
. TRBV5-1 ASSLEGTPSSYNEQF
. TRBV28 ASNGQGRKRDGYT
. TRBV28 ASSTGHSSYEQY
few TRBV30 AWSKGTSGDTQY
few TRBV9 ASSARQGMNEKLF
. TRBV2 ASSGGSGRQETQY
. TRBV5-1 ASSASGTATYEQY
. TRBV2 ASSESPGVGETQY
. TRBV6-5 ASSYSILRGAYGYT